This T cell receptor beta chain was sequenced in a study of shared T cell receptors in the human thymus. Profiling relied on immunoSEQ multiplex PCR, and the TCRdb table lists in-frame clones only, not all of them. The profile shows approximately 580,000 clones, approximately 78% of them singletons. V gave up 2 bases and J gave up 6 bases; unmatched junction bases: 10. The germline V gene has CDR1 MGHDK and CDR2 SYGVNS. This CDR3 is 16 amino acids long. These records were also assigned to another study, of human thymus T cells. Turning to that study: Thymus tissue for the work was resected from patients undergoing corrective heart surgery. There appeared to be biased usage of V and J genes in thymic and blood repertoires. Related research described strongly overlapping thymic repertoires in unrelated people.

The sequencing input was thymocytes. The receptor's source is a boy under three years old with a congenital heart defect. The chain couples TRBV25-1 to TRBJ2-3; TRBD2 matches at 8 bases. This CDR3 is CASSEQRAGDADTQYF. DNA for the CDR3: TGTGCCAGCAGTGAACAGCGAGCGGGAGATGCTGATACGCAGTATTTT.